The rows below give T cell receptor beta chains drawn from one sample of a study of identical twins' blood T cells. One entry per CDR3 protein, called by TCRdb with MiXCR from the 5' RACE reads. The table records fewer than 450,000 distinct CDR3 sequences, 28% of them present only once. The sequencing input was PBMCs. Source of these receptors: a woman aged 18 to 49 in good health. The CDR3 runs from the conserved cysteine through the conserved F or W. The D gene is left open where the match is weak. Size values are once, few and many counts, or a class for expanded clones, and some rows have none.

j_call,d_call,v_call,clone_size,cdr3_nt,cdr3_aa
TRBJ1-1,NA,TRBV25-1,NA,TGTGCCAGCAGTGGTCCGATAGTGAACACTGAAGCTTTCTTT,CASSGPIVNTEAFF
TRBJ1-1,NA,TRBV19,few,TGTGCCAGTAGTATTACAGGGACGAACACTGAAGCTTTCTTT,CASSITGTNTEAFF
TRBJ2-3,NA,TRBV11-3,few,TGTGCCAGCAGCTTAGAAGCAGACACAGATACGCAGTATTTT,CASSLEADTDTQYF
TRBJ1-6,NA,TRBV6-6,NA,TGTGTCAGCAGTTATAACAGATTGAATAATTCACCCCTCCACTTT,CVSSYNRLNNSPLHF
TRBJ2-5,NA,TRBV18,many,TGTGCCAGCTCCCGACGACAAGAGACCCAGTACTTC,CASSRRQETQYF
TRBJ2-2,TRBD2,TRBV7-7,NA,TGTGCCAGCAGCCGTCCCGGGACTAGCATCCCCGGGGAGCTGTTTTTT,CASSRPGTSIPGELFF
TRBJ2-7,NA,TRBV18,NA,TGTGCCAGCTCACAACTTAAGACGGCCGAGGGCGGCTACGAGCAGTACTTC,CASSQLKTAEGGYEQYF
TRBJ2-7,NA,TRBV6-2/TRBV6-3,NA,TGTGCCAGCAACCCCACGAACTCCTACGAGCAGTACTTC,CASNPTNSYEQYF
TRBJ1-4,NA,TRBV20-1,many,TGCAGTGCTAGGACGATAAGGCGGGTCCAAAAACTGTTTTTT,CSARTIRRVQKLFF
TRBJ1-1,TRBD1,TRBV9,NA,TGTGCCAGCAGCGTCGGGACAGGGATGGCCGAAGCTTTCTTT,CASSVGTGMAEAFF
TRBJ2-3,NA,TRBV5-1,few,TGCGCCAGCAGTTTGGGGACTCCAGGAGATACGCAGTATTTT,CASSLGTPGDTQYF
TRBJ1-1,NA,TRBV6-1,NA,TGTGCCAGCGGGAGAGACCCCCTTTACACTGAAGCTTTCTTT,CASGRDPLYTEAFF
TRBJ2-2,TRBD1,TRBV29-1,NA,TGCAGCGGCCAGGACAGGGCGAGGACCGGGGAGCTGTTTTTT,CSGQDRARTGELFF
TRBJ2-7,NA,TRBV12-3/TRBV12-4,NA,TGTGCCAGCAGTTACAAAGGCAGGTTACGTTACGAGCAGTACTTC,CASSYKGRLRYEQYF
TRBJ1-1,NA,TRBV12-3/TRBV12-4,few,TGTGCCAGCAGTTCTAGGCCGGGCGTGAACACTGAAGCTTTCTTT,CASSSRPGVNTEAFF
TRBJ2-3,TRBD1,TRBV20-1,few,TGCAGTGCTACAGGGGGAGATACGCAGTATTTT,CSATGGDTQYF
TRBJ2-7,NA,TRBV11-2,few,TGTGCCAGCGGGCTCGGGTCTAATAGATACGAGCAGTACTTC,CASGLGSNRYEQYF
TRBJ1-5,NA,TRBV4-2,NA,TGTGCCAGCAGCCGGGAATTTGATAGCAATCAGCCCCAGCATTTT,CASSREFDSNQPQHF
TRBJ2-2,TRBD2,TRBV20-1,NA,TGCAGTGCTAGACTAGCGGGGGAGAGCGGGGAGCTGTTTTTT,CSARLAGESGELFF
TRBJ1-2,TRBD1,TRBV7-9,NA,TGTGCCAGCAGCGTGACAGGGGGCCTCATTACTCATGGCTACACCTTC,CASSVTGGLITHGYTF
TRBJ1-2,NA,TRBV7-8,NA,TGTGCCAGCAGCTTAGGGGGGACGGCTTATGGCTACACCTTC,CASSLGGTAYGYTF
TRBJ1-5,NA,TRBV19,few,TGTGCCAGTAGGGGGGGGCTCCAGCCCCAGCATTTT,CASRGGLQPQHF